Below are 21 T cell receptor beta chains sequenced from a single sample in a study of T cell repertoires in cytomegalovirus infection. Antigens of these TCRs are unknown. Using its own MiXCR run on the reads, TCRdb lists one record per CDR3 protein. The table includes 650,000 to 900,000 distinct CDR3 sequences, under 35% detected once. The material was cultured CD8+ T cells from PBMCs, obtained from culture after CMV antigen stimulation. The source is a human donor in good health (CMV status not recorded). Some clones in this sample may be carry-over from other donors' samples.

The sample holds a few counts of this clonotype. CDR3: CASSPLGDAAYEQYV. As DNA, the CDR3 is TGTGCCAGCAGCCCTCTAGGTGATGCAGCCTACGAGCAGTACGTC. The chain employs TRBV11-1 and TRBJ2-7; D ambiguous. The CDR3 runs to 15 residues. V dropped 5 bases and J dropped 2 bases, with 16 bases sitting between them. Germline assignment: CDR1 SGHAT and CDR2 FQDESV (reference sequence).

This clonotype was picked up a small number of times. V is TRBV19 and J is TRBJ1-1, with a weak D call TRBD1 (6 bases). Germline CDR1 reads LNHDA; CDR2 reads SQIVND (reference sequence). V was clipped by 3 bases and J by 10 bases, with 12 bases between them. The CDR3 has 12 residues. The CDR3 DNA is TGTGCCAGTAGTATTGGGGGCAGGGGAGCTTTCTTT. Protein product: CASSIGGRGAFF.

This chain joins TRBV9 and TRBJ2-3; D tentatively fits TRBD1 or TRBD2 (5 bases each). Germline-derived CDR1 and CDR2 are SGDLS and YYNGEE. V shed 4 bases and J shed 2 bases, with 17 bases lying between them. The CDR3 has 16 amino acids. This CDR3 is CASSLYGTGYTDTQYF. The CDR3 nucleotides read TGTGCCAGCAGCCTATACGGGACCGGATACACAGATACGCAGTATTTT.

This clonotype was seen more than once but under ten times. J is TRBJ1-1 and V is TRBV20-1; a weak D match, TRBD1 (5 bases). Germline assignment: CDR1 DFQATT and CDR2 SNEGSKA (reference sequence). CDR3 size: 15 residues. V was pared by 0 bases and J by 5 bases, with 16 bases between. In nucleotides, the CDR3 is TGCAGTGCTAGAGATCTGAAGGGGCAAGGGACTGAAGCTTTCTTT. Translating gives CSARDLKGQGTEAFF.

The V call is TRBV7-4, the J call TRBJ2-7, with TRBD1 as a possible D gene (6 bases). CDR3 length: 15 amino acids. Germline V gives CDR1 SGHVT, CDR2 SQSDAQ. Trimming cost V 4 bases and J 6 bases, with 19 bases left between them. Here the CDR3 DNA reads TGTGCCAGCAGCTGGAACGAAAACAGGGACGGCGAGCAGTACTTC. It is translated as CASSWNENRDGEQYF. Looking up the rest from reference TRBV7-4 and TRBJ2-7 gives the full variable domain: GAGVSQSPRYKVAKRGRDVALRCDSISGHVTLYWYRQTLGQGSEVLTYSQSDAQRDKSGRPSGRFSAERPERSVSTLKIQRTEQGDSAVYLCASSWNENRDGEQYFGPGTRLTVT.

This clonotype occurred a few times. The chain recombines TRBV6-5 with TRBJ2-5, with 10 bases matching TRBD2. Germline loops: CDR1 MNHEY, CDR2 SVGAGI. This CDR3 spans 14 amino acids. The ends lost 6 bases at V and 4 bases at J; junction bases unmatched: 5. The CDR3 DNA is TGTGCCAGCAGATTAGCGGGGGGATTAGAGACCCAGTACTTC. This codes for CASRLAGGLETQYF.

The CDR3 reads CASSFLTYEQYF. In nucleotides, the CDR3 is TGTGCCAGCAGTTTTTTGACCTACGAGCAGTACTTC. This chain joins TRBV12-3 or TRBV12-4 and TRBJ2-7; D is ambiguous. V was shortened by 3 bases and J by 2 bases, with 5 bases between the two germline ends. The CDR3 extends over 12 amino acids.

The V call is TRBV5-6, the J call TRBJ2-3; 7 bases match TRBD2. Trimming took 4 bases from V and 5 from J; bases not matched to a gene: 13. Germline V gives CDR1 SGHDT, CDR2 YYEEEE. CDR3 length equals 16 residues. The CDR3 loop is CASSPDPDLAGDTQYF. The CDR3 DNA sequence: TGTGCCAGCAGCCCGGACCCCGATTTAGCGGGAGATACGCAGTATTTT.

This clonotype was picked up a small number of times. The gene calls are TRBV7-6 and TRBJ2-2; D is perhaps TRBD1 (5 bases). The V end lost 2 bases, the J end lost 1 base, and 11 bases lay between the germline ends. The CDR3 has 16 residues. Germline V gives CDR1 SGHVS, CDR2 FNYEAQ. CDR3 DNA sequence: TGTGCCAGCAGCTTATTTGGACAAATGAACACCGGGGAGCTGTTTTTT. Translated: CASSLFGQMNTGELFF. Using reference TRBV7-6 and TRBJ2-2 for the parts outside the CDR3, the full variable domain is GAGVSQSPRYKVTKRGQDVALRCDPISGHVSLYWYRQALGQGPEFLTYFNYEAQQDKSGLPNDRFSAERPEGSISTLTIQRTEQRDSAMYRCASSLFGQMNTGELFFGEGSRLTVL.

The J gene is TRBJ2-1, the V gene TRBV6-2 or TRBV6-3; D not resolved. Germline loops: CDR1 MNHEY, CDR2 SVGEGT. V lost 2 bases to trimming and J lost 0 bases, with 8 bases between them. This CDR3 contains 15 residues. For the CDR3, the DNA is TGTGCCAGCAGTTACATGGGTAGCTCCTACAATGAGCAGTTCTTC. Its protein product is CASSYMGSSYNEQFF.

This CDR3 reads CASSGPGQVSYEQYF. Written as DNA, the CDR3 is TGTGCCAGCAGCGGACCGGGACAGGTGTCCTACGAGCAGTACTTC. The V call is TRBV7-2, the J call TRBJ2-7, with 8 bases lining up with TRBD1. CDR1 is SGHTA and CDR2 is FQGNSA in the germline V gene. The junction had 7 bases not matched to a gene; V was cut back by 5 bases and J by 1 base. This CDR3 has 15 amino acids.

J is TRBJ1-4 and V is TRBV28; unclear D gene. The V gene's germline CDR1 is MDHEN and CDR2 SYDVKM. The CDR3 length is 15 residues. V was clipped by 6 bases and J by 1 base, with 12 bases between them. CDR3 loop: CASRIQRVTNEKLFF. CDR3 DNA sequence: TGTGCCAGCAGGATACAGCGTGTAACTAATGAAAAACTGTTTTTT.

In this sample, this clonotype turned up a few times. This rearrangement joins TRBV12-3 or TRBV12-4 to TRBJ1-2, with 7 bases identical to TRBD1. The CDR3 sequence is 14 residues long. Losses at the gene ends were 3 bases for V and 6 bases for J; bases not matched to a gene: 7. The CDR3 sequence: CASSLGRGIDGYTF. The CDR3 bases are TGTGCCAGCAGTTTGGGCAGGGGGATAGATGGCTACACCTTC.

CDR3 sequence reads: CASGASGRNEQFF. CDR3 nucleotide sequence: TGTGCCAGTGGGGCTAGCGGGAGAAATGAGCAGTTCTTC. The chain uses TRBV19 and TRBJ2-1; 10 bases line up with TRBD2. The germline CDR1 and CDR2 sequences are LNHDA and SQIVND (reference sequence). The CDR3 contains 13 residues. Trimming cost V 8 bases and J 7 bases; bases outside gene matches: 5.

This clonotype was recorded at least ten times. The rearrangement uses TRBV7-6 and TRBJ1-6, with D unclear. Germline CDR1 and CDR2: SGHVS and FNYEAQ. V lost 1 base to trimming and J lost 0 bases, with 10 bases between them. The CDR3 loop spans 17 amino acids. The CDR3: CASSLGARGSYNSPLHF. For the CDR3, the DNA is TGTGCCAGCAGCTTAGGGGCGCGCGGCTCCTATAATTCACCCCTCCACTTT.

The V call is TRBV10-3, the J call TRBJ2-3, with 9 bases that match TRBD1. This CDR3 spans 17 amino acids. V was clipped by 0 bases and J by 9 bases; unmatched bases: 13. The germline V gene has CDR1 ENHRY and CDR2 SYGVKD. CDR3 nucleotides: TGTGCCATCAGTGAGTCCGGAACAGGGGGCGGTTCATGGACGCAGTATTTT. Protein sequence: CAISESGTGGGSWTQYF.

This clonotype appeared many times. The chain employs TRBV4-2 and TRBJ2-3; tentatively, D is TRBD1 (5 bases). V gave up 0 bases and J gave up 4 bases, with 11 bases separating them. This CDR3 spans 15 amino acids. Germline V gene lookup returns CDR1 LGHNA and CDR2 YNFKEQ. CDR3 sequence (DNA): TGTGCCAGCAGCCAAGATTTAGGGGTATCAGATACGCAGTATTTT. Protein product: CASSQDLGVSDTQYF.

DNA for the CDR3: TGTGCCAGTAGTAGGACAGGTTACTCCTACGAGCAGTACTTC. Encoded protein: CASSRTGYSYEQYF. The chain uses TRBV19 and TRBJ2-7; 7 bases are shared with TRBD1. This CDR3 has 14 amino acids. Trimming cost V 4 bases and J 0 bases; bases outside gene matches: 3. The germline V gene encodes CDR1 LNHDA and CDR2 SQIVND (reference sequence).

The sample holds one count of this clonotype. At one end, the junction sequence differs from germline, possibly due to a read error. The chain combines TRBV11-2 with TRBJ1-1; 11 nucleotides agree with TRBD1. The V gene's germline CDR1 is SGHAT and CDR2 FQNNGV. The CDR3 extends over 15 amino acids. The CDR3 protein is CASSQDRGLGTEAFF. Here the CDR3 DNA reads TGCGCCAGCAGCCAGGACAGGGGGCTGGGGACTGAAGCTTTCTTT.

This clonotype was picked up one time. This chain connects TRBV5-6 to TRBJ2-7, with 12 bases that match TRBD1. V shed 4 bases and J 5 bases; nucleotides not matched to a gene: 7. This CDR3 is 15 amino acids long. The germline V gene encodes CDR1 SGHDT and CDR2 YYEEEE. The DNA for the CDR3 is TGTGCCAGCAGCCGGAGAGGGGACAGGGGGCACGAGCAGTACGTC. Amino acids: CASSRRGDRGHEQYV.

The chain couples TRBV12-3 or TRBV12-4 to TRBJ1-2; D is unclear. The CDR3 runs to 13 residues. V was pared by 6 bases and J by 5 bases, with 13 bases between. CDR3 amino acids: CASSPSSEYGYTF. For the CDR3, the DNA is TGTGCCAGCAGCCCTAGCAGTGAATATGGCTACACCTTC.